This entry concerns a single T cell receptor (beta chain). The same CDR3 arises from other DNA sequences in this sample as well. Germline V gene data show CDR1 as SGHRS and CDR2 as YFSETQ. The CDR3 sequence is 15 residues long. The V and J ends lost 0 bases and 10 bases, in that order; junction bases with no gene match: 5. The data stem from a study of blood T cell repertoires in COVID-19. Overall study: The origin of the acute and convalescent COVID-19 samples was the United States, Italy and Spain. Sources were T cells, B-cell-depleted T cells, or PBMCs; the material itself was cDNA or gDNA.

As handled by the study authors: Amplification from reference gene primers served as the basis for estimated nucleated cell counts. This table comes from immunoSEQ multiplex PCR, and its TCRdb copy is limited to in-frame clones, with some not included. V and J calls and clone size follow that table, whereas D and trimming were derived from the DNA. The sample has about 250,000 clones, approximately 90% seen once. This receptor was obtained from a man between 25 and 39 years old with acute or convalescent COVID-19. The chain carries TRBV5-1 and TRBJ1-6; 9 nucleotides agree with TRBD1. Sequencing was carried out using peripheral blood. The CDR3 loop reads CASSLAGQGRSPLHF. CDR3 bases: TGCGCCAGCAGCTTGGCAGGACAGGGGAGGTCACCCCTCCACTTT. The full variable domain, completed using reference TRBV5-1 and TRBJ1-6, is KAGVTQTPRYLIKTRGQQVTLSCSPISGHRSVSWYQQTPGQGLQFLFEYFSETQRNKGNFPGRFSGRQFSNSRSEMNVSTLELGDSALYLCASSLAGQGRSPLHFGNGTRLTVT.